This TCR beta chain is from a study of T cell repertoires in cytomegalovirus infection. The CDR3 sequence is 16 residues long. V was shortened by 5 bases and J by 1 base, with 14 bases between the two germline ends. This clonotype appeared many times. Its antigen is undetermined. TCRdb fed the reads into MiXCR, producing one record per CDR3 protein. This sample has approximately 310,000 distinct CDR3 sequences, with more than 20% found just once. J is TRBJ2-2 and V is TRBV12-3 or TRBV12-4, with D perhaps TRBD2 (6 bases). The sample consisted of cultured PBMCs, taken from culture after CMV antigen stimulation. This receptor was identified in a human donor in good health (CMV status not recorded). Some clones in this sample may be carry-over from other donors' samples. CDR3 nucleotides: TGTGCCAGCAGTGGAATGAGACTAGGGAACACCGGGGAGCTGTTTTTT. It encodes CASSGMRLGNTGELFF.